These 26 T cell receptor beta chains originate from one sample sequenced in a study of graft-versus-host responses after intestinal transplantation. These receptors have no known antigen. Data came from immunoSEQ multiplex PCR; TCRdb stores just in-frame clones and leaves some out. The sample has approximately 80,000 clones; around 90% are singletons. This specimen consisted of unstimulated CD4+ T cells sorted from spleen or lymph node cells, obtained before intestinal transplant. The receptors here all came from a human donor who received an intestinal transplant.

The table lists this clone with a few counts. The CDR3 does not close with the conserved phenylalanine or tryptophan, likely indicating a read error. The DNA is omitted, as the CDR3 cannot be located on it reliably, and the CDR3 follows TCRdb's listing. The gene calls are TRBV6-1 and TRBJ2-3; the table's D call, TRBD2, was not checked against the DNA. The CDR3 sequence runs 15 residues, both termini included. Germline V gene data show CDR1 as MNHNS and CDR2 as SASEGT. CDR3 loop: CASSESLGIRDFHPV.

The J gene is TRBJ1-1, the V gene TRBV20-1; 8 bases match TRBD1. The V gene end was trimmed by 6 bases and the J gene end by 9 bases; junction bases not matched to a gene: 3. The germline V gene encodes CDR1 DFQATT and CDR2 SNEGSKA (reference sequence). The CDR3 spans 10 residues. The CDR3 DNA sequence: TGCAGTGCGAGCAGGGGGCAAGCTTTCTTT. It is translated as CSASRGQAFF.

This chain connects TRBV5-4 to TRBJ1-4; tentative D call: TRBD1 (5 bases). Germline loops: CDR1 SGHNT, CDR2 YYREEE (reference sequence). V lost 4 bases and J lost 10, with 11 bases in between. The CDR3 has 12 residues. The CDR3 spells CASSTDSRKLFF. DNA for the CDR3: TGTGCCAGCAGCACAGACAGCAGAAAACTGTTTTTT.

The chain has TRBV10-3 and TRBJ2-2, with D tentatively TRBD1 (6 bases). CDR3 length equals 15 residues. V was shortened by 4 bases and J by 1 base, with 10 bases between the two germline ends. CDR1 is ENHRY, CDR2 SYGVKD, per germline. In DNA form, the CDR3 reads TGTGCCATCAGTGGCGGCAGGGGGAACACCGGGGAGCTGTTTTTT. Protein sequence: CAISGGRGNTGELFF.

This chain uses TRBV2 with TRBJ1-1, with TRBD1 as a possible D gene (5 bases). The germline gives CDR1 SNHLY, CDR2 FYNNEI. Trimming stripped 6 bases from V and 2 bases from J, with 7 bases between. There are 12 residues in the CDR3. Here the CDR3 reads CASSRVNTEAFF. The CDR3 nucleotides are TGTGCCAGCAGCAGGGTCAACACTGAAGCTTTCTTT.

The CDR3 region has the DNA TGCAGCGCCCTGTACTCTGGGGCCAACGTCCTGACTTTC. Translated, it gives CSALYSGANVLTF. V gene TRBV29-1 combines with J gene TRBJ2-6; D uncertain. The CDR3 sequence is 13 residues long. Trimming removed 7 bases from V and 0 bases from J, with 7 bases in between. CDR1 is SQVTM, CDR2 ANQGSEA, per germline.

This chain connects TRBV7-9 to TRBJ1-4; tentative D call: TRBD1 (5 bases). Looked up from germline, CDR1 is SEHNR and CDR2 is FQNEAQ (reference sequence). Trimming shortened V by 5 bases and J by 0 bases, and 13 bases separated the two germline ends. The CDR3 runs 16 residues. In DNA form, the CDR3 reads TGTGCCAGCAGCATCCCTCAGGGAACAACTAATGAAAAACTGTTTTTT. It codes for CASSIPQGTTNEKLFF.

The rearrangement uses TRBV28 and TRBJ1-1; tentatively, D is TRBD1 (6 bases). CDR3 size: 15 residues. Germline CDR1 and CDR2: MDHEN and SYDVKM. V lost 7 bases to trimming and J lost 0 bases, with 15 bases between them. This chain's CDR3 is CASTRLTGMNTEAFF. In nucleotides, the CDR3 is TGTGCCAGCACAAGACTTACAGGGATGAACACTGAAGCTTTCTTT. Based on the CDR3 plus reference TRBV28 and TRBJ1-1, the full variable domain is DVKVTQSSRYLVKRTGEKVFLECVQDMDHENMFWYRQDPGLGLRLIYFSYDVKMKEKGDIPEGYSVSREKKERFSLILESASTNQTSMYLCASTRLTGMNTEAFFGQGTRLTVV.

The chain uses TRBV15 and TRBJ1-5, with 11 bases matching TRBD1. Looked up from germline, CDR1 is LNHNV and CDR2 is YYDKDF (reference sequence). V lost 3 bases and J lost 9; bases outside the gene matches: 4. The CDR3 contains 14 residues. CDR3 loop: CATSRGQGVWPQHF. DNA for the CDR3: TGTGCCACCAGCAGGGGACAGGGGGTCTGGCCCCAGCATTTT.

This clone was observed a single time. The chain carries TRBV28 and TRBJ1-2; D not resolved. The CDR3 loop spans 11 amino acids. V gave up 5 bases and J gave up 3 bases, with 4 bases separating them. The germline CDR1 and CDR2 sequences are MDHEN and SYDVKM. The chain's CDR3 is CASSPDYGYTF. The CDR3 DNA is TGTGCCAGCAGTCCCGACTATGGCTACACCTTC.

J is TRBJ1-2 and V is TRBV6-5; tentative D call: TRBD1 (6 bases). V was clipped by 0 bases and J by 4 bases, with 12 bases between them. The CDR3 has 15 amino acids. The germline gives CDR1 MNHEY, CDR2 SVGAGI. Here the CDR3 DNA reads TGTGCCAGCAGTTACTCGCACACAGGGAGCTATGGCTACACCTTC. Residues: CASSYSHTGSYGYTF.

This sequence joins TRBV27 and TRBJ1-2; D is unclear. The CDR3 length is 15 residues. The V and J ends lost 2 bases and 7 bases respectively, with 17 bases between them. Germline V gene lookup returns CDR1 MNHEY and CDR2 SMNVEV (reference sequence). This chain's CDR3 is CASSLRGKGVIGYTF. The CDR3 region has the DNA TGTGCCAGCAGTTTACGGGGAAAGGGTGTAATTGGCTACACCTTC.

The sample holds a few counts of this clone. The chain recombines TRBV6-1 with TRBJ1-2, with TRBD1 identical over 8 bases. Germline CDR1 and CDR2: MNHNS and SASEGT. With V trimmed by 7 bases and J by 4 bases, 8 bases remained unmatched. The CDR3 loop spans 14 amino acids. CDR3 region: CASTYGQGGYGYTF. In nucleotides, the CDR3 is TGTGCCAGCACCTACGGACAGGGTGGCTATGGCTACACCTTC.

This clone was counted only a few times. The rearrangement uses TRBV5-5 and TRBJ1-6; the D is unclear. The CDR3 is 16 residues long. The germline CDR1 and CDR2 sequences are SGHKS and YYEKEE (reference sequence). V shed 0 bases and J shed 7 bases, with 14 bases lying between them. The CDR3 protein is CASSLASGRGNSPLHF. CDR3 DNA: TGTGCCAGCAGCTTGGCCAGCGGGAGAGGGAATTCACCCCTCCACTTT.

This rearrangement joins TRBV29-1 to TRBJ2-3; the match to TRBD2 covers 14 bases. The CDR3 is 15 residues long. J was trimmed by 3 bases and V by 4 bases; bases with no gene match: 3. The germline V gene encodes CDR1 SQVTM and CDR2 ANQGSEA. CDR3 in DNA: TGCAGCGTTGCTGGACTAGCGGGAGGAACAGATACGCAGTATTTT. This codes for CSVAGLAGGTDTQYF.

The rearrangement uses TRBV19 and TRBJ2-5; D uncertain. The CDR3 contains 13 residues. Germline V gives CDR1 LNHDA, CDR2 SQIVND (reference sequence). Trimming removed 5 bases at V and 7 bases at J, with 14 bases between. CDR3 bases: TGTGCCAGTAGTGCACGAATTAGAGGGACCCAGTACTTC. Translating it yields CASSARIRGTQYF.

Points on this clone: Other DNA sequences in this sample translate to the same CDR3. The V gene is TRBV27, the J gene TRBJ2-1, with D tentatively TRBD1 (5 bases). Germline V lookup: CDR1 MNHEY, CDR2 SMNVEV (reference sequence). The length of the CDR3 is 13 residues. The V gene lost 8 bases and the J gene lost 5 bases, with 13 bases spanning the gap. For the CDR3, the DNA is TGTGCCAGCCGTCAGGGTCGCAACAATGAGCAGTTCTTC. This codes for CASRQGRNNEQFF.

The V call is TRBV6-1, the J call TRBJ2-7; 7 bases map to TRBD2. The CDR3 extends over 16 amino acids. Germline V gene data show CDR1 as MNHNS and CDR2 as SASEGT. Germline trimming cut 4 bases from V and 0 bases from J; bases unmatched to any gene: 9. CDR3 region: CASSGVGGGLSYEQYF. In nucleotides, the CDR3 is TGTGCCAGCAGTGGGGTCGGCGGGGGACTCTCCTACGAGCAGTACTTC.

The chain employs TRBV27 and TRBJ1-2; 10 nucleotides match TRBD1. V lost 6 bases, J lost 4 bases, and 8 bases stayed unmatched. The CDR3 sequence is 15 residues long. In germline, CDR1 is MNHEY, CDR2 SMNVEV (reference sequence). The DNA for the CDR3 is TGTGCCAGCAGCCGGGGACAGGGGATTGGCTATGGCTACACCTTC. This codes for CASSRGQGIGYGYTF.

The chain has TRBV2 and TRBJ1-1; no clear D. This CDR3 comprises 13 residues. Trimming cost V 4 bases and J 5 bases, with 11 bases left between them. Germline CDR1 reads SNHLY; CDR2 reads FYNNEI. The CDR3 DNA reads TGTGCCAGCAGTGTGGGCAGGCCGACTGAAGCTTTCTTT. It specifies CASSVGRPTEAFF.

The chain carries TRBV27 and TRBJ2-3; D is possibly TRBD2 (5 bases). This CDR3 comprises 12 residues. Germline V gives CDR1 MNHEY, CDR2 SMNVEV (reference sequence). Trimming removed 6 bases at V and 2 bases at J, with 6 bases between. CDR3 residues: CASSRDTDTQYF. The CDR3 DNA follows: TGTGCCAGCAGCCGGGACACAGATACGCAGTATTTT.

Here the CDR3 DNA reads TGTGCCAGCAGCGTAGACAGGGGGAACTATGGCTACACCTTC. Residues: CASSVDRGNYGYTF. The rearrangement links TRBV9 to TRBJ1-2, with 8 bases fitting TRBD1. Unmatched junction bases numbered 0, after V lost 0 bases and J lost 2 bases. The CDR3 sequence is 14 residues long. CDR1 is SGDLS and CDR2 is YYNGEE in the germline V gene.

V usage is TRBV6-1 and J usage is TRBJ1-4, with 7 positions matching TRBD1. Per the germline V gene, CDR1 is MNHNS and CDR2 is SASEGT. The CDR3 is 15 residues long. J lost 4 bases, V lost 5 bases, and 7 bases had no gene match. The CDR3 bases are TGTGCCAGCAGTACACGGACAGGACTTAATGAAAAACTGTTTTTT. Residues: CASSTRTGLNEKLFF.

The chain employs TRBV28 and TRBJ2-3; 7 bases fit TRBD2. V trimming: 4 bases; J trimming: 2 bases; junction bases outside the gene matches: 6. Germline V gives CDR1 MDHEN, CDR2 SYDVKM. This CDR3 comprises 15 residues. The CDR3 sequence: CASSSPGGTTDTQYF. In DNA form, the CDR3 reads TGTGCCAGCAGTTCCCCCGGGGGGACCACAGATACGCAGTATTTT.

Only a few counts were recorded for this clone. The V gene is TRBV12-5, the J gene TRBJ2-1, with 7 bases fitting TRBD2. V trimming: 4 bases; J trimming: 9 bases; junction bases outside the gene matches: 0. The CDR3 sequence is 11 residues long. Germline loops: CDR1 LGHNT, CDR2 FRNRAP. The CDR3 DNA sequence: TGTGCTAGTGGTTCGGGGGGTGAGCAGTTCTTC. The encoded protein is CASGSGGEQFF.

The chain carries TRBV5-1 and TRBJ2-2; 7 bases are a match to TRBD2. J lost 1 base, V lost 7 bases, and 4 bases had no gene match. CDR3 length: 14 amino acids. Germline CDR1 reads SGHRS; CDR2 reads YFSETQ. CDR3 nucleotides: TGCGCCAGCGCTCGCGGGAGGAACACCGGGGAGCTGTTTTTT. It specifies CASARGRNTGELFF.